The 20 T cell receptor beta chains given below trace back to one sample, sequenced in a study of cytomegalovirus exposure and HLA in healthy donors. With 60 Vbeta and 13 Jbeta primers, the PCR was carried out. Assay used: immunoSEQ multiplex PCR; TCRdb lists only in-frame clones, some missing. The table has approximately 200,000 clones, roughly 80% seen once. Material for sequencing was PBMCs. The receptors here all came from a girl aged 2 to 9 in good health and CMV-seronegative.

As regards this clone: In the same sample, other DNA sequences code for this CDR3. The chain has TRBV6-5 and TRBJ1-2, with a weak D call TRBD1 (6 bases). The germline V gene has CDR1 MNHEY and CDR2 SVGAGI. The ends were cut back, 0 bases at V and 3 bases at J, with 11 bases in the middle. CDR3 length: 15 residues. CDR3 loop: CASSYSGEGDYGYTF. CDR3 coding DNA: TGTGCCAGCAGTTACTCTGGAGAGGGGGACTATGGCTACACCTTC.

This clone was counted once. The V and J genes are TRBV6-6 and TRBJ1-4; D perhaps matches TRBD1 (6 bases). The germline CDR1 and CDR2 sequences are MNHNY and SVGAGI (reference sequence). The CDR3 is 15 residues long. The V end lost 2 bases, the J end lost 11 bases, and 18 bases lay between the germline ends. The CDR3 protein is CASSYRLAPQGKLFF. The CDR3 DNA sequence: TGTGCCAGCAGTTACCGGTTGGCTCCCCAGGGGAAACTGTTTTTT.

The chain couples TRBV12-5 to TRBJ2-7; no clear D gene. CDR1 LGHNT and CDR2 FRNRAP come from the germline V gene. This CDR3 has 12 amino acids. V shed 0 bases and J shed 5 bases, with 5 bases lying between them. Here the CDR3 reads CASGLVRDEQYF. The CDR3 bases are TGTGCTAGTGGTTTGGTACGGGACGAGCAGTACTTC.

This chain links TRBV6-5 with TRBJ2-1, with D possibly being TRBD1 (5 bases). The V and J ends lost 6 bases and 2 bases respectively, with 14 bases between them. The CDR3 is 15 residues long. Per germline, CDR1 MNHEY and CDR2 SVGAGI. The CDR3 is CASSPGEGAYNEQFF. CDR3 nucleotides: TGTGCCAGCAGCCCCGGAGAAGGGGCCTACAATGAGCAGTTCTTC.

The genes are TRBV7-8 and TRBJ1-2, with TRBD1 matching 8 bases. With V trimmed by 5 bases and J by 5 bases, 10 bases remained unmatched. This CDR3 is 15 amino acids long. Germline V gene lookup returns CDR1 SGHVS and CDR2 FQNEAQ. The CDR3 sequence: CASSPRTGRGYGYTF. CDR3 coding DNA: TGTGCCAGCAGCCCGAGGACAGGGAGGGGATATGGCTACACCTTC.

This rearrangement joins TRBV19 to TRBJ1-2; TRBD1 agrees at 8 bases. From germline, CDR1 is LNHDA and CDR2 SQIVND (reference sequence). This CDR3 region has 13 residues. The junction had 6 bases not matched to a gene; V was cut back by 9 bases and J by 3 bases. In DNA, the CDR3 is TGTGCCAGCTCCTCAGGGGGCGACTATGGCTACACCTTC. It is translated as CASSSGGDYGYTF.

This chain joins TRBV6-6 and TRBJ1-5, with D tentatively TRBD1 (6 bases). Germline V gives CDR1 MNHNY, CDR2 SVGAGI (reference sequence). The V gene lost 5 bases and the J gene lost 2 bases, with 13 bases spanning the gap. The CDR3 loop spans 15 amino acids. Written as DNA, the CDR3 is TGTGCCAGCAGTCCACAGGGAGCGGGCAATCAGCCCCAGCATTTT. The encoded protein is CASSPQGAGNQPQHF.

The chain uses TRBV6-5 and TRBJ2-3; 11 bases fit TRBD2. After removal of 0 bases from V and 6 bases from J, the junction contained 5 bases not matched to a gene. This CDR3 contains 16 residues. Looked up from germline, CDR1 is MNHEY and CDR2 is SVGAGI. The CDR3 region has the DNA TGTGCCAGCAGTTACTCGACTAGCGGGATAGGGGATACGCAGTATTTT. This sequence encodes CASSYSTSGIGDTQYF.

The chain couples TRBV25-1 to TRBJ2-7, with D hard to call. There are 14 residues in the CDR3. V was trimmed by 4 bases and J by 3 bases, leaving 13 bases between them. Germline CDR1 is MGHDK and CDR2 is SYGVNS. The CDR3 DNA is TGTGCCAGCAGTGCCCGAAACAGCTTCTACGAGCAGTACTTC. This translates into CASSARNSFYEQYF.

This chain connects TRBV10-3 to TRBJ2-1; TRBD2 agrees at 12 bases. The CDR3 spans 17 residues. The J segment lost 6 bases and the V segment lost 4 bases, leaving 10 bases of the junction unmatched. Germline loops: CDR1 ENHRY, CDR2 SYGVKD. The CDR3 region is CAISGPRLAGVVNEQFF. The CDR3 DNA reads TGTGCCATCAGTGGCCCCCGACTAGCGGGAGTGGTCAATGAGCAGTTCTTC.

This clone has just a few counts. This chain links TRBV6-1 with TRBJ2-7, with a tentative D call TRBD1 (6 bases). Trimming cost V 6 bases and J 4 bases, with 13 bases left between them. Germline loops: CDR1 MNHNS, CDR2 SASEGT. The CDR3 has 13 residues. DNA of the CDR3: TGTGCCAGCAGATTACAGGGCCGTTACGAGCAGTACTTC. Translated: CASRLQGRYEQYF.

The chain recombines TRBV14 with TRBJ2-7, with D perhaps matching TRBD2 (6 bases). The CDR3 runs to 14 residues. Germline-derived CDR1 and CDR2 are SGHDN and FVKESK. Deletions cut 2 bases from V and 3 bases from J, with 11 bases between. In nucleotides, the CDR3 is TGTGCCAGCAGCCAACTGAGGGACTTCTACGAGCAGTACTTC. Its translation: CASSQLRDFYEQYF.

The rearrangement links TRBV6-5 to TRBJ1-2; unclear D gene. This CDR3 region has 15 residues. Germline V gene sequence: CDR1 MNHEY, CDR2 SVGAGI. V lost 6 bases and J lost 3, with 17 bases in between. CDR3 protein: CASSTDLSGYYGYTF. The DNA of the CDR3 is TGTGCCAGCAGCACGGACCTTTCGGGGTACTATGGCTACACCTTC.

The rearrangement uses TRBV7-2 and TRBJ2-2; D may be TRBD1 (6 bases). The CDR3 is made up of 18 amino acids. CDR1 and CDR2 from the germline V gene are SGHTA and FQGNSA. V lost 5 bases, J lost 4 bases, and 23 bases lay in between. The CDR3 reads CASSPGPKLWGLTGELFF. The CDR3, as DNA: TGTGCCAGCAGCCCCGGACCGAAACTTTGGGGGCTCACCGGGGAGCTGTTTTTT. Full variable domain (rest looked up from reference TRBV7-2 and TRBJ2-2): GAGVSQSPSNKVTEKGKDVELRCDPISGHTALYWYRQSLGQGLEFLIYFQGNSAPDKSGLPSDRFSAERTGGSVSTLTIQRTQQEDSAVYLCASSPGPKLWGLTGELFFGEGSRLTVL.

The chain recombines TRBV2 with TRBJ2-7; TRBD1 agrees at 7 bases. There are 14 residues in the CDR3. With 4 bases clipped from V and 0 bases from J, the junction kept 3 bases outside the gene matches. Germline V gene lookup returns CDR1 SNHLY and CDR2 FYNNEI. The CDR3 DNA reads TGTGCCAGCAGTGGTGAGGGGGCCTCCTACGAGCAGTACTTC. Protein sequence: CASSGEGASYEQYF.

The rearrangement links TRBV4-1 to TRBJ2-1, with TRBD1 matching 7 bases. The germline CDR1 and CDR2 sequences are MGHRA and YSYEKL. The ends lost 0 bases at V and 7 bases at J; junction bases unmatched: 12. The length of the CDR3 is 17 residues. The chain's CDR3 is CASSQDSLQGRGNEQFF. For the CDR3, the DNA is TGCGCCAGCAGCCAAGATTCCCTACAGGGGAGAGGGAATGAGCAGTTCTTC.

The genes are TRBV6-1 and TRBJ2-5; TRBD2 aligns across 9 bases. V was pared by 4 bases and J by 9 bases, with 18 bases of the junction left unmatched. The CDR3 runs to 17 residues. In germline, CDR1 is MNHNS, CDR2 SASEGT. CDR3 in amino acids: CASSAVLGLAIGEAQYF. Written as DNA, the CDR3 is TGTGCCAGCAGTGCGGTACTGGGACTAGCTATTGGTGAAGCCCAGTACTTC.

The chain employs TRBV6-5 and TRBJ2-7; possibly TRBD2 for D (6 bases). Per the germline V gene, CDR1 is MNHEY and CDR2 is SVGAGI. V lost 6 bases and J lost 8, with 11 bases in between. CDR3 length: 11 amino acids. CDR3 loop: CASSRDSQQYF. The CDR3, as DNA: TGTGCCAGCAGCCGGGACTCCCAGCAGTACTTC.

This clone was recorded once. The chain joins TRBV7-6 to TRBJ2-2, with D possibly TRBD2 on 6 matching bases. Per the germline V gene, CDR1 is SGHVS and CDR2 is FNYEAQ. This CDR3 contains 14 residues. V lost 6 bases and J lost 1, with 9 bases in between. CDR3 bases: TGTGCCAGCAGTTGGCGGGAGAACACCGGGGAGCTGTTTTTT. This codes for CASSWRENTGELFF.

This rearrangement joins TRBV27 to TRBJ1-1; TRBD1 aligns across 8 bases. From germline, CDR1 is MNHEY and CDR2 SMNVEV (reference sequence). The CDR3 length is 13 residues. V was pared by 5 bases and J by 4 bases, with 3 bases of the junction left unmatched. Here the CDR3 reads CASSVQGVTEAFF. CDR3 DNA: TGTGCCAGCAGTGTACAGGGGGTCACTGAAGCTTTCTTT.